A single sample is the source of the 16 T cell receptor beta chains below, sequenced in a study of spatial heterogeneity in lung cancer. TCRdb reanalysed the 5' RACE reads using MiXCR and keeps one entry per CDR3 protein. Here the sample spans about 48,000 distinct CDR3 sequences, roughly 5% being singletons. Time point meaning: sample taken at primary tumor resection. From tumor, nontumor lung or frozen PBMC, whole RNA was taken unsorted for sequencing. This specimen consisted of PBMCs, obtained at surgery. These receptors all stem from a male donor with early-stage non-small cell lung cancer.

This clonotype was seen repeatedly, ten times or more. V gene TRBV12-3 or TRBV12-4 combines with J gene TRBJ1-6, with 7 bases lining up with TRBD1. V lost 6 bases and J lost 7; bases outside the gene matches: 6. CDR3 length equals 14 residues. This CDR3 reads CASSPGTENSPLHF. The CDR3 DNA reads as TGTGCCAGCAGCCCCGGGACAGAAAATTCACCCCTCCACTTT.

This clonotype was detected many times. The chain couples TRBV5-1 to TRBJ2-7, with a tentative D call TRBD1 (6 bases). The length of the CDR3 is 16 residues. CDR1 is SGHRS, CDR2 YFSETQ, per germline. V gave up 0 bases and J gave up 0 bases, with 13 bases separating them. The CDR3 region is CASSLDNRVPSYEQYF. Here the CDR3 DNA reads TGCGCCAGCAGCTTGGACAACAGGGTTCCCTCCTACGAGCAGTACTTC.

This clonotype was found many times. The V gene is TRBV5-6, the J gene TRBJ2-5; 12 nucleotides match TRBD2. V dropped 1 base and J dropped 4; count of bases not matched to a gene: 2. CDR1 is SGHDT, CDR2 YYEEEE, per germline. The CDR3 totals 15 residues. This chain's CDR3 is CASSLKLAGGETQYF. CDR3 in DNA: TGTGCCAGCAGCTTGAAACTAGCGGGAGGAGAGACCCAGTACTTC. Using reference TRBV5-6 and TRBJ2-5 for the parts outside the CDR3, the full variable domain is DAGVTQSPTHLIKTRGQQVTLRCSPKSGHDTVSWYQQALGQGPQFIFQYYEEEERQRGNFPDRFSGHQFPNYSSELNVNALLLGDSALYLCASSLKLAGGETQYFGPGTRLLVL.

This clonotype appeared many times. The chain joins TRBV11-2 to TRBJ2-1; TRBD2 matches 12 bases. The V segment lost 5 bases and the J segment 8 bases; nucleotides outside the gene matches: 16. The CDR3 length is 18 residues. Germline assignment: CDR1 SGHAT and CDR2 FQNNGV. The CDR3 DNA is TGTGCCAGCAGCATAACTGTCGAATCGGGACTAGCGGGCTATGAGCAGTTCTTC. It translates to CASSITVESGLAGYEQFF.

This chain joins TRBV7-8 and TRBJ2-2; D gene ambiguous. From germline, CDR1 is SGHVS and CDR2 FQNEAQ. V was shortened by 2 bases and J by 7 bases, with 11 bases between the two germline ends. The CDR3 spans 14 residues. This CDR3 is CASSLWSPIGELFF. For the CDR3, the DNA is TGTGCCAGCAGCTTATGGTCACCTATCGGGGAGCTGTTTTTT.

This clonotype was seen ten or more times. This chain joins TRBV27 and TRBJ1-5; D uncertain. The CDR3 consists of 12 residues. The germline V gene encodes CDR1 MNHEY and CDR2 SMNVEV (reference sequence). V was clipped by 4 bases and J by 3 bases, with 4 bases between them. CDR3 sequence (DNA): TGTGCCAGCAGTTACCTCAATCAGCCCCAGCATTTT. Translated: CASSYLNQPQHF.

The sample holds many counts of this clonotype. The rearrangement uses TRBV5-1 and TRBJ2-2; 7 bases fit TRBD1. Germline CDR1 and CDR2: SGHRS and YFSETQ. This CDR3 has 16 amino acids. The V and J ends lost 0 bases and 6 bases, in that order; junction bases with no gene match: 8. Here the CDR3 reads CASSLVQTGSAGELFF. CDR3 DNA: TGCGCCAGCAGCTTGGTCCAGACAGGGTCCGCCGGGGAGCTGTTTTTT.

This clonotype has ten or more counts. The chain's CDR3 is CATSRLRTDNNEQFF. The CDR3 DNA follows: TGTGCCACCAGCAGATTACGGACAGATAACAATGAGCAGTTCTTC. The J gene is TRBJ2-1, the V gene TRBV15; weak D call: TRBD1 (6 bases). CDR3 size: 15 residues. The V and J ends lost 2 bases and 5 bases respectively, with 13 bases between them. Germline loops: CDR1 LNHNV, CDR2 YYDKDF (reference sequence).

Only one count was recorded for this clonotype. Given a much more abundant clone one base away, this may be a read error. The V and J genes are TRBV2 and TRBJ1-6; no definite D call. Trimming left V 7 bases short and J 5 bases short, with 9 bases between. This CDR3 contains 13 residues. Per germline, CDR1 SNHLY and CDR2 FYNNEI. As DNA, the CDR3 is TGTGCCAGCATAGGGTCGGATAATTCACCCCTCCACTTT. It yields the protein CASIGSDNSPLHF. Using reference TRBV2 and TRBJ1-6 for the parts outside the CDR3, the full variable domain is EPEVTQTPSHQVTQMGQEVILRCVPISNHLYFYWYRQILGQKVEFLVSFYNNEISEKSEIFDDQFSVERPDGSNFTLKIRSTKLEDSAMYFCASIGSDNSPLHFGNGTRLTVT.

At least ten counts were recorded for this clonotype. This chain joins TRBV3-1 and TRBJ1-6; no firm D call. The V gene's germline CDR1 is LGHDT and CDR2 YNNKEL (reference sequence). This CDR3 is built from 13 residues. The germline V and J ends were trimmed by 2 bases and 8 bases, with 7 bases remaining between them. CDR3 protein: CASSQSWDSPLHF. DNA for the CDR3: TGTGCCAGCAGCCAAAGTTGGGATTCACCCCTCCACTTT.

This clonotype has ten or more counts. This sequence joins TRBV20-1 and TRBJ2-3; D remains unclear. CDR1 and CDR2 from the germline V gene are DFQATT and SNEGSKA (reference sequence). V lost 6 bases and J lost 6, with 22 bases in between. The CDR3 is 15 amino acids. CDR3 amino acids: CSAASLKISGDTQYF. In DNA, the CDR3 is TGCAGTGCCGCGTCCCTAAAGATTTCTGGGGATACGCAGTATTTT.

This clonotype was recorded many times. The CDR3 spells CSVEDTGISTDTQYF. The CDR3 DNA sequence: TGCAGCGTTGAAGATACGGGTATTAGCACAGATACGCAGTATTTT. The chain carries TRBV29-1 and TRBJ2-3; D call uncertain. The CDR3 length is 15 residues. V dropped 0 bases and J dropped 0 bases, with 10 bases sitting between them. Germline V gene sequence: CDR1 SQVTM, CDR2 ANQGSEA.

The table lists this clonotype with many counts. The CDR3 sequence: CSAPQYNEQFF. DNA of the CDR3: TGCAGTGCCCCACAGTACAATGAGCAGTTCTTC. This chain connects TRBV20-1 to TRBJ2-1, with D unclear. Trimming took off 6 bases at V and 4 bases at J, with 7 bases between the two ends. The germline V gene has CDR1 DFQATT and CDR2 SNEGSKA (reference sequence). This CDR3 has 11 residues.

This clonotype was picked up many times. V is TRBV20-1 and J is TRBJ2-1; D is unclear. Trimming left V 6 bases short and J 7 bases short, with 13 bases between. The germline V gene has CDR1 DFQATT and CDR2 SNEGSKA (reference sequence). The CDR3 spans 12 residues. The CDR3 sequence: CSALRSVNEQFF. The DNA for the CDR3 is TGCAGTGCCCTAAGAAGTGTAAATGAGCAGTTCTTC.

This clonotype came up many times. The chain uses TRBV20-1 and TRBJ2-3; 12 bases line up with TRBD2. The CDR3 loop spans 14 amino acids. The J segment lost 5 bases and the V segment lost 5 bases, leaving 5 bases of the junction unmatched. CDR1 and CDR2 (germline): DFQATT, SNEGSKA (reference sequence). CDR3 in amino acids: CSAEPGLAGDTQYF. Written as DNA, the CDR3 is TGCAGTGCTGAACCGGGACTAGCGGGAGATACGCAGTATTTT.

This clonotype was observed at least ten times. The V and J genes are TRBV2 and TRBJ2-3; the match to TRBD1 covers 9 bases. Trimming took 3 bases from V and 5 from J; bases not matched to a gene: 3. CDR1 is SNHLY, CDR2 FYNNEI, per germline. CDR3 length: 14 amino acids. The CDR3 here is CASSEDRGQDTQYF. CDR3 DNA sequence: TGTGCCAGCAGTGAGGACAGGGGCCAAGATACGCAGTATTTT.